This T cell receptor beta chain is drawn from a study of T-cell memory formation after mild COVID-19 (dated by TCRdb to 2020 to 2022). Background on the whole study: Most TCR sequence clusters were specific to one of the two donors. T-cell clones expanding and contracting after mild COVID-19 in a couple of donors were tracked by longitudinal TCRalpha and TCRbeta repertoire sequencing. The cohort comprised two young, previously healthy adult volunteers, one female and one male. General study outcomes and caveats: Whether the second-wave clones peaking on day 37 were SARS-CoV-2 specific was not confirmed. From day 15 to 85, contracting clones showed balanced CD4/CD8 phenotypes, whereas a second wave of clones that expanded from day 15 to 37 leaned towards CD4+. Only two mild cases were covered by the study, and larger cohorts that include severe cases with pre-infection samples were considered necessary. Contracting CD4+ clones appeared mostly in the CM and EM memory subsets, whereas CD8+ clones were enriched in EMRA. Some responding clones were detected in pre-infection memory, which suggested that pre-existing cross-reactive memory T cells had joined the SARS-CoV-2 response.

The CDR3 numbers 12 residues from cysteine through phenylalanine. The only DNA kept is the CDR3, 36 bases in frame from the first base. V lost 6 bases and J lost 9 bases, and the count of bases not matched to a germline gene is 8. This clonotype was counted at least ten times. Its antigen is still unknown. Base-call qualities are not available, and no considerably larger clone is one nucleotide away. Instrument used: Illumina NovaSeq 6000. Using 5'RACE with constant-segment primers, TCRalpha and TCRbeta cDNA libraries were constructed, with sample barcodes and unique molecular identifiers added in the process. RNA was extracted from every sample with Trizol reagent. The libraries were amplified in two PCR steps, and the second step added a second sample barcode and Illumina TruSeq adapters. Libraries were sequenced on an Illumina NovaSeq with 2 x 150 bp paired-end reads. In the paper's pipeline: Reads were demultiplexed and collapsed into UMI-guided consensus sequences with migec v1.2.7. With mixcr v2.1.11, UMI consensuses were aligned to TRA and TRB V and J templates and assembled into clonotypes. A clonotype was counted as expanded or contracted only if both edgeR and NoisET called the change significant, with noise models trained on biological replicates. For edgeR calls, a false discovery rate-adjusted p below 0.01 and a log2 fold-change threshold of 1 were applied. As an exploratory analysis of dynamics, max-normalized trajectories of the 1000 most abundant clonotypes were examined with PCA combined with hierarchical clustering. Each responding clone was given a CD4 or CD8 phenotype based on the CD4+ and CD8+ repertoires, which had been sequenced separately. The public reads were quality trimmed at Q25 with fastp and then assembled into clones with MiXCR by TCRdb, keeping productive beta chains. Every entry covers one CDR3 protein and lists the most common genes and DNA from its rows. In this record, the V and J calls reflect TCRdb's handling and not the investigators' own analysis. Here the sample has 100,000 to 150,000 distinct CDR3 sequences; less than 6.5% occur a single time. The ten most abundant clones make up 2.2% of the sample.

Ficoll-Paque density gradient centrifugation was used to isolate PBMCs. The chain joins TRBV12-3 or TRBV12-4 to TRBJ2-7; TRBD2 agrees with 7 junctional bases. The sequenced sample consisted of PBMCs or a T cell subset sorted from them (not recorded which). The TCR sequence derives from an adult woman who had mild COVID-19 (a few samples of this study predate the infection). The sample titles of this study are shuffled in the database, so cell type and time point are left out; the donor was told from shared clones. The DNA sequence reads TGTGCCAGCAGCCCCGGGAGGCTAGGGCAGTACTTC. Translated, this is CASSPGRLGQYF.